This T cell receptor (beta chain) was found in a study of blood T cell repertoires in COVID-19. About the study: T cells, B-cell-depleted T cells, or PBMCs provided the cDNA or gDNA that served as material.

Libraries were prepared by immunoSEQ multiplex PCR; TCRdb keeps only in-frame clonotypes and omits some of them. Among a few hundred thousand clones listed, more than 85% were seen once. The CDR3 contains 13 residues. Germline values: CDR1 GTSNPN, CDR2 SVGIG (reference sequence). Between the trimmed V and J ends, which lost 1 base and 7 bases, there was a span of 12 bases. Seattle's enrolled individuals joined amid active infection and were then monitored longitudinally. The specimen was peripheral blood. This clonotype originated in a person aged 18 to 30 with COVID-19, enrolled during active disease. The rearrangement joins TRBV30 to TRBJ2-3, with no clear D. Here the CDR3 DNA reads TGTGCCTGGAGTGCTCCCAGGAAATATACGCAGTATTTT. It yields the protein CAWSAPRKYTQYF. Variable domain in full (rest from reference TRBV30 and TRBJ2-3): SQTIHQWPATLVQPVGSPLSLECTVEGTSNPNLYWYRQAAGRGLQLLFYSVGIGQISSEVPQNLSASRPQDRQFILSSKKLLLSDSGFYLCAWSAPRKYTQYFGPGTRLTVL.